The 3 T cell receptor beta chains reported below all come from one sample, sequenced in a study of blood T cell repertoires in COVID-19 (TCRdb year 2020). Receptor libraries were prepared by the immunoSEQ multiplex PCR assay. The table comes from immuneACCESS by way of TCRdb, which keeps in-frame sequences with V and J called. Part of the clones is missing from these tables; in studies checked, under half for an unresolved V gene and the rest for unknown reasons. This sample holds approximately 88,000 clones; 85% to 90% were observed only once. Roughly 15% of the sample is held by the ten biggest clonotypes. Sequencing was performed on peripheral blood. These receptors were collected from an older woman with acute or convalescent COVID-19.

The rearrangement uses TRBV3-1 (or the pseudogene TRBV3-2) and TRBJ2-5, with TRBD2 identical over 13 bases. The CDR3 consists of 15 residues. The ends lost 4 bases at V and 5 bases at J; junction bases unmatched: 4. Per the germline V gene, CDR1 is LGHDT and CDR2 is YNNKEL (reference sequence). DNA of the CDR3: TGTGCCAGCAGCCTGAGGACTAGCGGGGGTGAGACCCAGTACTTC. This sequence encodes CASSLRTSGGETQYF.

The chain links TRBV4-1 to TRBJ2-2; TRBD1 agrees at 7 bases. The ends lost 0 bases at V and 6 bases at J; junction bases unmatched: 4. The CDR3 covers 15 residues. Germline lookup yields CDR1 MGHRA and CDR2 YSYEKL. The CDR3 DNA reads as TGCGCCAGCAGCCAAGAAATGCAGGGGGCCGGGGAGCTGTTTTTT. This translates into CASSQEMQGAGELFF.

The genes are TRBV5-6 and TRBJ2-7; TRBD2 aligns across 11 bases. The CDR3 runs 12 residues. Germline V CDR1 and CDR2: SGHDT, YYEEEE. Trimming cost V 5 bases and J 7 bases; bases outside gene matches: 2. The CDR3 nucleotides read TGTGCCAGCAGGAGACTAGCGGGGGAGCAGTACGTC. Protein: CASRRLAGEQYV.